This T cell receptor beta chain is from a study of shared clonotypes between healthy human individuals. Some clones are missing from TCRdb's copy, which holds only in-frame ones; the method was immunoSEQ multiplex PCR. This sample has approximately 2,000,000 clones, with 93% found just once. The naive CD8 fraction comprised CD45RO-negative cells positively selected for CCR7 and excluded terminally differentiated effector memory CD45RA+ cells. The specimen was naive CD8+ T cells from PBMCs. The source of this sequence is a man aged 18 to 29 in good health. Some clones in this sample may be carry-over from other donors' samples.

As DNA, the CDR3 is TGTGCCAGCAGCGGGGTAGCTGGGAGCTCCTACAATGAGCAGTTCTTC. Amino acid sequence: CASSGVAGSSYNEQFF. This sequence joins TRBV9 and TRBJ2-1, with D perhaps matching TRBD2 (5 bases). Germline V CDR1 and CDR2: SGDLS, YYNGEE. CDR3 size: 16 residues. Trimming removed 3 bases from V and 0 bases from J, with 13 bases in between.